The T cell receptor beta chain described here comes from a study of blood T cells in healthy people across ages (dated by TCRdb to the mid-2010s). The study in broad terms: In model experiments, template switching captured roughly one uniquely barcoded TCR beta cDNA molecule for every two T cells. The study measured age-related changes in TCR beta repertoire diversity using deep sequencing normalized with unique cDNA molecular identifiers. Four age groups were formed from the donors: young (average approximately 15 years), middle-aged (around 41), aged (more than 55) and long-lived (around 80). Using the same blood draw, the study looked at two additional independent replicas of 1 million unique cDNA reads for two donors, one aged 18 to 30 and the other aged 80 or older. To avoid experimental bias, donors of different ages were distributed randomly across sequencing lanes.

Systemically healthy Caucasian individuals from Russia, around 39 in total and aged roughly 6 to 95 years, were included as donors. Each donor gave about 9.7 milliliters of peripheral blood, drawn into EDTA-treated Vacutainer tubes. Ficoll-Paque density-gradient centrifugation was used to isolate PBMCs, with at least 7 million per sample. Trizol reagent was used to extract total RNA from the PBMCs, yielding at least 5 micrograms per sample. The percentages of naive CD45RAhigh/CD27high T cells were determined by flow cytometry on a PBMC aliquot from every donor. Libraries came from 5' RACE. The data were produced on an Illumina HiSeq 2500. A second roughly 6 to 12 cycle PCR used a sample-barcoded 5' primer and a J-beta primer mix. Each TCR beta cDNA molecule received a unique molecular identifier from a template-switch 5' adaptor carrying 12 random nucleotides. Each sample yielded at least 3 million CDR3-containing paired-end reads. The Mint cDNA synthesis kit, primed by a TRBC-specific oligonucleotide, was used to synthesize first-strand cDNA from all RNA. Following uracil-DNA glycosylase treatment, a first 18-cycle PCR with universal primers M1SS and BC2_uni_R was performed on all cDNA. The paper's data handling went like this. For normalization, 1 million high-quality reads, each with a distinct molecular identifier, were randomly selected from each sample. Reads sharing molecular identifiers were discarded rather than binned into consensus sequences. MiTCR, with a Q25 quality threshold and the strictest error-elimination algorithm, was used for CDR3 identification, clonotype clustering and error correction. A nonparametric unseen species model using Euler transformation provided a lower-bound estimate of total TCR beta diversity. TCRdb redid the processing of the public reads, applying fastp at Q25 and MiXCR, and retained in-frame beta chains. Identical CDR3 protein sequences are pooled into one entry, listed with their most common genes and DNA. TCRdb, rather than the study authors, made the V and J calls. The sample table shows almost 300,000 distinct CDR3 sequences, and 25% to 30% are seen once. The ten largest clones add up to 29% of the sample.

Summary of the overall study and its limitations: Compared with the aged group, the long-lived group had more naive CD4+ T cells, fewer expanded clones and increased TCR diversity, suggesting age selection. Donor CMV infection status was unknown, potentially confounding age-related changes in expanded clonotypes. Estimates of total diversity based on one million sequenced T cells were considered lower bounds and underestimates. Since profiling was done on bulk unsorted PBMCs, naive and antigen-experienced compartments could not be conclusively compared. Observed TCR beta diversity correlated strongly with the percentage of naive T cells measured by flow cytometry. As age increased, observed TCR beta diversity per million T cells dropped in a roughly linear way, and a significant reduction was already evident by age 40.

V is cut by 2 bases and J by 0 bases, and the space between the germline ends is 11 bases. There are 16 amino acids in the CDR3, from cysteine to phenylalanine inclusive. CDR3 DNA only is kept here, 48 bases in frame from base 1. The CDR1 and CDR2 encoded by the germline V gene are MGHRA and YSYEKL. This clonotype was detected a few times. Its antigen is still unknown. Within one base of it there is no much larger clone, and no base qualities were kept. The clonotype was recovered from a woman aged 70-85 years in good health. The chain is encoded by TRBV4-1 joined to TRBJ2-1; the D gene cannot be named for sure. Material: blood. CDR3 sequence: CASSQSFPDSYNEQFF. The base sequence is TGCGCCAGCAGCCAATCGTTTCCAGACTCCTACAATGAGCAGTTCTTC.